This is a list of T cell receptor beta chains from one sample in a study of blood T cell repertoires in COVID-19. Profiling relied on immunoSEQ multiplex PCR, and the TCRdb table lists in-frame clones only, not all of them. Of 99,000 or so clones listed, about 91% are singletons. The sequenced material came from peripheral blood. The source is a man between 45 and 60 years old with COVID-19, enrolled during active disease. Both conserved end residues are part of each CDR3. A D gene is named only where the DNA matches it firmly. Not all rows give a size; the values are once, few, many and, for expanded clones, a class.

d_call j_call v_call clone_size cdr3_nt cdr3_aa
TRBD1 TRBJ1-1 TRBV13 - TGTGCCAGCAGCCGGGGACAGATGAACACTGAAGCTTTCTTT CASSRGQMNTEAFF
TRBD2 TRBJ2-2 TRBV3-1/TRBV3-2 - TGTGCCAGCAGCCGAGGACTAGCGGGGGGGCTGAACACCGGGGAGCTGTTTTTT CASSRGLAGGLNTGELFF
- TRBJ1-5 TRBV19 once TGTGCCAGTAGTATAGACAGGGGCAATCAGCCCCAGCATTTT CASSIDRGNQPQHF
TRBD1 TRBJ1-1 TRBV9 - TGTGCCAGCAGTAGACAGGGGAACACTGAAGCTTTCTTT CASSRQGNTEAFF
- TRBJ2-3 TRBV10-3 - TGTGCCACCGGGGGCCGGGGGGTCACAGATACGCAGTATTTT CATGGRGVTDTQYF
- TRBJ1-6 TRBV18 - TGTGCCAGCTCACCCTCTCTGGGAGGGTCACCCCTCCACTTT CASSPSLGGSPLHF
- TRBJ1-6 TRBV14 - TGTGCCAGCAGCCAAGAGTCGGTAAATTCACCCCTCCACTTT CASSQESVNSPLHF
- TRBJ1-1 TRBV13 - TGTGCCAGCAGCTTAGGCCTAGTAAGGGTCGGGGACACTGAAGCTTTCTTT CASSLGLVRVGDTEAFF
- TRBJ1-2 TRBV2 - TGTGCCAGCACGGGGAACTATGGCTACACCTTC CASTGNYGYTF
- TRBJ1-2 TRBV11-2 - TGTGCCAGCAGCCCGCTTAGTGTTGGCAGGGTGGATGGCTACACCTTC CASSPLSVGRVDGYTF
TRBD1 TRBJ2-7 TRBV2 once TGTGCCAGCAGAAGGGACAGCTCCTACGAGCAGTACTTC CASRRDSSYEQYF